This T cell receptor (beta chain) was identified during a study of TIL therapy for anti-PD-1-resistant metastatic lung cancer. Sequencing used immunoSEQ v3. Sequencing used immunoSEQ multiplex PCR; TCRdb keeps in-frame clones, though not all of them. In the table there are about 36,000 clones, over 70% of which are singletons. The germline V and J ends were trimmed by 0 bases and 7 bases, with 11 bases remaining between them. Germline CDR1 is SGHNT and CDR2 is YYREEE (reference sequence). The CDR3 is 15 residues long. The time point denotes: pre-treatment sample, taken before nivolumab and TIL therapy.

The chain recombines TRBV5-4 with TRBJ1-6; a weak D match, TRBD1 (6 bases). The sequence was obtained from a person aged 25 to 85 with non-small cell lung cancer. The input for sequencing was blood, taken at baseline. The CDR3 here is CASSLAQGQNSPLHF. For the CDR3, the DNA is TGTGCCAGCAGCTTGGCTCAGGGGCAGAATTCACCCCTCCACTTT.